A selection of T cell receptor beta chains follows, all from one sample in a study of CD8+CD57+ T cells in acquired aplastic anemia. TCRdb used MiXCR to reprocess the reads, holding one entry per CDR3 protein. The sample shows under 200,000 distinct CDR3 sequences, 70% to 80% of them seen only once. Sequencing used sorted CD4+, CD8+, or CD8+CD57+ T cells (not recorded which) from PBMCs. All receptors derive from a human donor with aplastic anemia. Both conserved end residues are part of each CDR3. D genes are given only for firm matches. Clone sizes are given selectively: once, few, many, or a class where the clone is expanded.

J gene | D gene | V gene | clone size | CDR3 protein | CDR3 DNA
TRBJ2-1 | TRBD1 | TRBV25-1 | few | CASSEGQANEQFF | TGTGCCAGCAGTGAAGGACAGGCCAATGAGCAGTTCTTC
TRBJ2-3 | - | TRBV7-6 | - | CASSLADDTDTQYF | TGTGCCAGCAGCTTAGCCGACGACACAGATACGCAGTATTTT
TRBJ2-3 | - | TRBV5-1 | - | CASSLESQQTDTQYF | TGCGCCAGCAGCTTGGAGTCCCAGCAAACAGACACGCAGTATTTT
TRBJ2-1 | - | TRBV10-3 | once | CAISFQDSGGYNEQFF | TGTGCCATCAGTTTCCAGGACTCCGGTGGCTACAATGAGCAGTTCTTC
TRBJ1-5 | - | TRBV6-5 | - | CASSYGQEQPQHF | TGTGCCAGCAGTTACGGGCAAGAACAGCCCCAGCATTTT
TRBJ2-3 | - | TRBV12-5 | - | CASSPPPDTQYF | TGTGCCAGCAGTCCCCCCCCAGATACGCAGTATTTT
TRBJ2-3 | - | TRBV19 | - | CASSRFRTAETDTQYF | TGTGCCAGTAGCCGGTTCAGAACGGCCGAAACAGATACGCAGTATTTT
TRBJ1-2 | TRBD1 | TRBV5-5 | once | CASSSRTGNYGYTF | TGTGCCAGCAGCTCGCGGACAGGCAACTATGGCTACACCTTC
TRBJ2-1 | - | TRBV24-1 | - | CATSDPRSGDNEQFF | TGTGCCACCAGTGACCCGCGGTCGGGCGACAATGAGCAGTTCTTC
TRBJ1-3 | TRBD1 | TRBV20-1 | - | CSARRTQGAGNTIYF | TGCAGTGCTAGACGGACACAGGGGGCTGGAAACACCATATATTTT
TRBJ1-6 | TRBD1 | TRBV7-9 | - | CASSSPDRAPYNSPLHF | TGTGCCAGCAGCTCCCCGGACAGGGCGCCCTATAATTCACCCCTCCACTTT
TRBJ2-1 | TRBD2 | TRBV12-3/TRBV12-4 | - | CASSYRLAGNYNEQFF | TGTGCCAGCAGTTACCGACTAGCGGGAAACTACAATGAGCAGTTCTTC
TRBJ2-7 | - | TRBV20-1 | once | CSARYTDEDTYEQYF | TGCAGTGCTAGATATACCGACGAGGACACCTACGAGCAGTACTTC
TRBJ2-5 | - | TRBV20-1 | - | CSAAPRDWGLETQYF | TGCAGTGCTGCACCTCGAGACTGGGGGTTGGAGACCCAGTACTTC
TRBJ1-2 | - | TRBV6-5 | - | CASQGTFDGYTF | TGTGCCAGCCAGGGGACATTTGATGGCTACACCTTC
TRBJ2-5 | - | TRBV7-2 | - | CASSLGRGETQYF | TGTGCCAGCAGCTTAGGGCGGGGAGAGACCCAGTACTTC
TRBJ1-2 | - | TRBV6-5 | - | CASSYSRQSYYGYTF | TGTGCCAGCAGTTACTCGCGGCAGTCCTACTATGGCTACACCTTC
TRBJ2-3 | TRBD2 | TRBV5-1 | - | CASSLGVSGGAGGTDTQYF | TGCGCCAGCAGCTTGGGTGTTAGCGGGGGGGCCGGAGGCACAGATACGCAGTATTTT
TRBJ1-2 | TRBD1 | TRBV9 | - | CASSVGTGDYGYTF | TGTGCCAGCAGCGTAGGGACAGGGGACTATGGCTACACCTTC
TRBJ1-5 | - | TRBV9 | - | CASSRDRGNQPQHF | TGTGCCAGCAGCCGTGACAGAGGTAATCAGCCCCAGCATTTT
TRBJ1-5 | TRBD1 | TRBV15 | - | CATSEQGLGNQPQHF | TGTGCCACCAGCGAACAGGGGTTGGGCAATCAGCCCCAGCATTTT
TRBJ1-2 | - | TRBV25-1 | - | CASSNPGSPRYGYTF | TGTGCCAGTTCTAACCCGGGGAGCCCGCGCTATGGCTACACCTTC
TRBJ2-7 | - | TRBV6-5 | - | CASSRTDNSYEQYF | TGTGCCAGCAGTCGGACAGACAACTCCTACGAGCAGTACTTC
TRBJ1-3 | - | TRBV2 | - | CASSEGRATSGNTIYF | TGTGCCAGCAGTGAGGGCCGCGCAACCTCTGGAAACACCATATATTTT
TRBJ2-5 | - | TRBV10-3 | - | CAISSGTPETQYF | TGTGCCATCAGTAGCGGGACACCGGAGACCCAGTACTTC
TRBJ1-1 | TRBD1 | TRBV5-4 | - | CASSGTGDTEAFF | TGTGCCAGCAGCGGGACAGGGGACACTGAAGCTTTCTTT
TRBJ2-1 | TRBD2 | TRBV7-3 | - | CASSTGLGEQFF | TGTGCCAGCAGCACCGGACTAGGTGAGCAGTTCTTC
TRBJ1-6 | - | TRBV6-5 | - | CASSYSGPVTGSPLHF | TGTGCCAGCAGTTACTCCGGACCTGTTACCGGTTCACCCCTCCACTTT
TRBJ1-4 | - | TRBV19 | - | CATSNDGWANEKLFF | TGTGCCACCTCAAACGATGGGTGGGCTAATGAAAAACTGTTTTTT
TRBJ1-1 | - | TRBV6-6 | once | CASSYVPGQLNTEAFF | TGTGCCAGCAGTTACGTTCCCGGACAGTTGAACACTGAAGCTTTCTTT
TRBJ2-3 | - | TRBV5-6 | - | CASSLPRGTDTQYF | TGTGCCAGCAGCTTGCCCAGGGGCACAGATACGCAGTATTTT
TRBJ1-2 | - | TRBV14 | - | CASSQDIGYYGYTF | TGTGCCAGCAGCCAAGATATCGGGTACTATGGCTACACCTTC
TRBJ1-5 | - | TRBV20-1 | few | CSARQSGNQPQHF | TGCAGTGCTAGGCAGAGCGGCAATCAGCCCCAGCATTTT
TRBJ2-5 | - | TRBV20-1 | - | CSAREQGTFQETQYF | TGCAGTGCTAGGGAACAAGGGACTTTCCAAGAGACCCAGTACTTC
TRBJ1-5 | - | TRBV2 | - | CASSRQASNQPQHF | TGTGCCAGCAGTCGACAGGCTAGCAATCAGCCCCAGCATTTT
TRBJ2-3 | - | TRBV6-4 | - | CASSAGPTDTQYF | TGTGCCAGCAGTGCGGGACCCACAGATACGCAGTATTTT
TRBJ2-7 | TRBD1 | TRBV20-1 | - | CSATGTGLSYEQYF | TGCAGTGCAACAGGGACAGGGTTGTCCTACGAGCAGTACTTC
TRBJ2-3 | - | TRBV12-3/TRBV12-4 | - | CASSPRRATTDTQYF | TGTGCCAGCAGTCCCAGGCGGGCGACCACAGATACGCAGTATTTT
TRBJ2-1 | - | TRBV15 | - | CATSRDLHNEQFF | TGTGCCACCAGCAGAGATTTACACAATGAGCAGTTCTTC
TRBJ1-5 | - | TRBV15 | - | CATSTSQGVQPQHF | TGTGCCACCAGCACCAGCCAGGGTGTTCAGCCCCAGCATTTT
TRBJ1-1 | - | TRBV25-1 | few | CASPIGSEAFF | TGTGCCAGCCCCATCGGGAGTGAAGCTTTCTTT
TRBJ2-1 | - | TRBV5-1 | - | CASSRDSLNEQFF | TGCGCCAGCAGTCGAGACAGCCTAAATGAGCAGTTCTTC
TRBJ1-5 | - | TRBV2 | - | CASSEWGSGTNQPQHF | TGTGCCAGCAGTGAATGGGGGTCAGGGACCAATCAGCCCCAGCATTTT
TRBJ1-1 | - | TRBV5-4 | once | CASSPMTVNTEAFF | TGTGCCAGCAGCCCTATGACAGTTAACACTGAAGCTTTCTTT
TRBJ2-7 | - | TRBV5-5 | - | CASSLDQRYEQYF | TGTGCCAGCAGCCTGGACCAGCGCTACGAGCAGTACTTC
TRBJ1-1 | - | TRBV2 | few | CASRVRATNSEAFF | TGTGCCAGCAGGGTCAGAGCTACGAACTCTGAAGCTTTCTTT
TRBJ2-1 | - | TRBV7-9 | - | CASSLGGGHSYNEQFF | TGTGCCAGCAGCCTGGGCGGGGGACACTCCTACAATGAGCAGTTCTTC
TRBJ2-3 | - | TRBV20-1 | few | CSVGGQILSTDTQYF | TGCAGTGTAGGGGGACAAATCCTTAGCACAGATACGCAGTATTTT
TRBJ2-3 | - | TRBV20-1 | - | CSADPGDSTDTQYF | TGCAGTGCTGACCCCGGGGATAGCACAGATACGCAGTATTTT
TRBJ1-5 | TRBD1 | TRBV10-3 | - | CAISQTGEGGSNQPQHF | TGTGCCATCAGCCAGACAGGGGAGGGTGGAAGCAATCAGCCCCAGCATTTT
TRBJ2-1 | - | TRBV19 | many | CASNTGTDYNEQFF | TGTGCCAGTAACACGGGCACTGATTACAATGAGCAGTTCTTC
TRBJ2-6 | TRBD1 | TRBV6-4 | - | CASSDNGDSFGANVLTF | TGTGCCAGCAGTGACAATGGGGACAGCTTCGGGGCCAACGTCCTGACTTTC
TRBJ2-2 | TRBD2 | TRBV24-1 | once | CATSDPTSGTNTGELFF | TGTGCCACCAGTGATCCTACTAGCGGGACGAACACCGGGGAGCTGTTTTTT
TRBJ1-2 | TRBD1 | TRBV5-6 | few | CASSYPGQGVYGYTF | TGTGCCAGCAGTTACCCTGGACAGGGAGTCTATGGCTACACCTTC
TRBJ2-3 | TRBD2 | TRBV5-1 | - | CASRTSGYSTDTQYF | TGCGCCAGCAGGACTAGCGGGTACAGCACAGATACGCAGTATTTT
TRBJ2-7 | - | TRBV2 | once | CASSQNRELEQYF | TGTGCCAGCAGTCAGAACCGGGAACTCGAGCAGTACTTC
TRBJ2-1 | - | TRBV27 | few | CASSFSRGWWVEQFF | TGTGCCAGCAGTTTCAGCAGGGGTTGGTGGGTCGAGCAGTTCTTC
TRBJ1-1 | - | TRBV7-2 | - | CASRGLGNTEAFF | TGTGCCAGCAGGGGATTAGGGAACACTGAAGCTTTCTTT
TRBJ2-7 | - | TRBV20-1 | - | CSSARGSSYEQYF | TGCAGTTCTGCACGGGGGAGCTCCTACGAGCAGTACTTC